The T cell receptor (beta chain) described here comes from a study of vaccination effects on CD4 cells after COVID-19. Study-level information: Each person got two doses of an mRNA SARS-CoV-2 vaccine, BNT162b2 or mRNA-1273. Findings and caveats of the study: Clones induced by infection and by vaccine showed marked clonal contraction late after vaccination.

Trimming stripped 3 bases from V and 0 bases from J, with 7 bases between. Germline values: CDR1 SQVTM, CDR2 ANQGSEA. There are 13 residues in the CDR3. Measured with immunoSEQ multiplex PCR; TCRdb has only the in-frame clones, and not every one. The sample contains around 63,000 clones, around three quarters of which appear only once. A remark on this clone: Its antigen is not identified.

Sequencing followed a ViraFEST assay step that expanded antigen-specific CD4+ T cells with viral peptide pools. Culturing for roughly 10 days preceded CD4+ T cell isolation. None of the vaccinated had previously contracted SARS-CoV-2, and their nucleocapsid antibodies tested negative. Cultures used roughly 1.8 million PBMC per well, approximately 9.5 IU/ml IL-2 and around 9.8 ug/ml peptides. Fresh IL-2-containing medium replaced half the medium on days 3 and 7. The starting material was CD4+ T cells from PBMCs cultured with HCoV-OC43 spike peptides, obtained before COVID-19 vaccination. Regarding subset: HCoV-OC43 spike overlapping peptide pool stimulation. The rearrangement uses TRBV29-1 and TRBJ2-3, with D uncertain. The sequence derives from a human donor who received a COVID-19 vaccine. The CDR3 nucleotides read TGCAGCGTTGATGCTAGTAGCACAGATACGCAGTATTTT. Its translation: CSVDASSTDTQYF.